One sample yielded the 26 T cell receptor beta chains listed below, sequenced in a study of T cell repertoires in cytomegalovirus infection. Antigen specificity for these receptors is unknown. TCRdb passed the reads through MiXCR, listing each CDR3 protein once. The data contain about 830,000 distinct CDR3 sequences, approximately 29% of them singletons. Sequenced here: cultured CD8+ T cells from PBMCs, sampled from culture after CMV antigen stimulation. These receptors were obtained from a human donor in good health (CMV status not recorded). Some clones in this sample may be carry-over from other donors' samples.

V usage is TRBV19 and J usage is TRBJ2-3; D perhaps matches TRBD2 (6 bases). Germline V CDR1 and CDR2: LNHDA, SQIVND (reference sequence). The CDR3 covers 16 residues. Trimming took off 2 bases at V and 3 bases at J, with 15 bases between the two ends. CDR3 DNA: TGTGCCAGTAGTATAAGGCGGGGCAGGCTAACAGATACGCAGTATTTT. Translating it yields CASSIRRGRLTDTQYF.

The chain's CDR3 is CASGLVIKGQGSYEQYF. The CDR3 coding sequence is TGTGCTAGTGGTTTGGTGATAAAAGGACAGGGGTCCTACGAGCAGTACTTC. The chain joins TRBV12-5 to TRBJ2-7; TRBD1 aligns across 9 bases. CDR3 length: 17 residues. The germline CDR1 and CDR2 sequences are LGHNT and FRNRAP. The junction had 7 bases not matched to a gene; V was cut back by 0 bases and J by 1 base.

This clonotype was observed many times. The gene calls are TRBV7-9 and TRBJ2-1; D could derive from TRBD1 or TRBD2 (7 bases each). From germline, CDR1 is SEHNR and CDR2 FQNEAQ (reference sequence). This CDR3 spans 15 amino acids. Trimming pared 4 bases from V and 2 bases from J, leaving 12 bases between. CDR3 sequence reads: CASSSQGGPYNEQFF. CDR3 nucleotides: TGTGCCAGCAGCTCCCAGGGGGGGCCCTACAATGAGCAGTTCTTC. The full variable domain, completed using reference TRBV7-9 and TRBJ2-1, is DTGVSQNPRHKITKRGQNVTFRCDPISEHNRLYWYRQTLGQGPEFLTYFQNEAQLEKSRLLSDRFSAERPKGSFSTLEIQRTEQGDSAMYLCASSSQGGPYNEQFFGPGTRLTVL.

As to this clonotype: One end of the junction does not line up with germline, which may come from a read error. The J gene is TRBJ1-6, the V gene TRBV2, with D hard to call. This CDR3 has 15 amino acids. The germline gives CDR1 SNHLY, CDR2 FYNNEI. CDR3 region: CASPSRSSHNSPLHF. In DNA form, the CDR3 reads TGTGCCAGCCCCTCCCGGTCCTCCCATAATTCACCCCTCCACTTT.

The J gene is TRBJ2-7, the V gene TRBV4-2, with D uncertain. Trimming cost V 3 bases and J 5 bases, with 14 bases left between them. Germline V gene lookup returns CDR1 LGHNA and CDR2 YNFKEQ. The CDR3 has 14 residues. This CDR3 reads CASSQEPWSHEQYV. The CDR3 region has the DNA TGTGCCAGCAGCCAGGAACCCTGGAGCCACGAGCAGTACGTC.

The CDR3 DNA sequence: TGTGCCAGCAGCTTGGCCTGGGTGGGTCTCACCGGGGAGCTGTTTTTT. Translation: CASSLAWVGLTGELFF. The rearrangement links TRBV5-4 to TRBJ2-2; D not certain. The CDR3 is 16 residues long. Germline CDR1 SGHNT, CDR2 YYREEE (reference sequence). Trimming cost V 0 bases and J 4 bases, with 13 bases left between them. Complete variable domain (other parts from reference TRBV5-4 and TRBJ2-2): ETGVTQSPTHLIKTRGQQVTLRCSSQSGHNTVSWYQQALGQGPQFIFQYYREEENGRGNFPPRFSGLQFPNYSSELNVNALELDDSALYLCASSLAWVGLTGELFFGEGSRLTVL.

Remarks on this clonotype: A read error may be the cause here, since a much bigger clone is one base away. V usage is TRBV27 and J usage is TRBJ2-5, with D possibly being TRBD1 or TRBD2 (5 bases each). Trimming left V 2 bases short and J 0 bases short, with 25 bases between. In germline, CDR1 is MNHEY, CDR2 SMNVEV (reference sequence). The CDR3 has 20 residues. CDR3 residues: CASSLDGQGGYRLYQETQYF. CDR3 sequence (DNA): TGTGCCAGCAGTTTAGATGGGCAGGGCGGGTATCGGTTGTACCAAGAGACCCAGTACTTC.

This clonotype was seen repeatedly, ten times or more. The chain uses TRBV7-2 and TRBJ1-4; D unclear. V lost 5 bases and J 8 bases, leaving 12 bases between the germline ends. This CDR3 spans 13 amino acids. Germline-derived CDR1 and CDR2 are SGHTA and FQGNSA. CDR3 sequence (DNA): TGTGCCAGCAGCCTGGGGAATACCGAAAAACTGTTTTTT. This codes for CASSLGNTEKLFF.

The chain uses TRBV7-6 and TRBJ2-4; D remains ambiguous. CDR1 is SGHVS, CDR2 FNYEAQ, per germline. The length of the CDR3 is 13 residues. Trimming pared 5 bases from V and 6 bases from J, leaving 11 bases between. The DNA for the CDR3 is TGTGCCAGCAGCGGGGTAGGGATAAACATTCAGTACTTC. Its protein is CASSGVGINIQYF.

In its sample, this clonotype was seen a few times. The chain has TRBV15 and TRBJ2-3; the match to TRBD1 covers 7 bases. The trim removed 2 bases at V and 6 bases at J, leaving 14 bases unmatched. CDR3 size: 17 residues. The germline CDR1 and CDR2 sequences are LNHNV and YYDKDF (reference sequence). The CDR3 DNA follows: TGTGCCACCAGCAGAAGACCCGGGACAGCATTTATCGATACGCAGTATTTT. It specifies CATSRRPGTAFIDTQYF.

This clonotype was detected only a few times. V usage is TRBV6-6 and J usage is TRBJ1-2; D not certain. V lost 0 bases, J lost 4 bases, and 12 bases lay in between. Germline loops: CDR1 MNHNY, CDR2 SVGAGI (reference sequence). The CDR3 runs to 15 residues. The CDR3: CASSYSSNTFYGYTF. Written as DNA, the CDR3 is TGTGCCAGCAGTTACTCGAGTAACACGTTCTATGGCTACACCTTC.

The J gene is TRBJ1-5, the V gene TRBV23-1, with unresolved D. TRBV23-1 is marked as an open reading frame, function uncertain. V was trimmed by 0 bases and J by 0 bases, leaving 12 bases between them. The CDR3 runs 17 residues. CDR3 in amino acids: CASSQSKDADSNQPQHF. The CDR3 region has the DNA TGCGCCAGCAGTCAATCGAAGGACGCAGATAGCAATCAGCCCCAGCATTTT.

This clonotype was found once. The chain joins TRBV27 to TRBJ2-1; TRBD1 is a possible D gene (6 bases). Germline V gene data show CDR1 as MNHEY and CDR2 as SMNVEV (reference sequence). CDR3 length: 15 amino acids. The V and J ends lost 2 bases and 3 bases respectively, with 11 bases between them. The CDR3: CASSLRGQHYNEQFF. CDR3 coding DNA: TGTGCCAGCAGTTTAAGGGGACAACACTACAATGAGCAGTTCTTC.

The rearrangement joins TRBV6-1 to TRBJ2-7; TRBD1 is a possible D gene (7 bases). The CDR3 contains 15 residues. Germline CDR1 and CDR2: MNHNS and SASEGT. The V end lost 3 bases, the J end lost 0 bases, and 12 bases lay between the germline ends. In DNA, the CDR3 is TGTGCCAGCAGTGAGCAGGGGGGAATCTCCTACGAGCAGTACTTC. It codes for CASSEQGGISYEQYF.

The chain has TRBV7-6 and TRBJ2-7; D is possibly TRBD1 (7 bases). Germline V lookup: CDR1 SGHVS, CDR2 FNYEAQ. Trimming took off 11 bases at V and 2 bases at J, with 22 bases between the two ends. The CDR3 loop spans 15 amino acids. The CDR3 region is CAVEGAPSLAYEQYV. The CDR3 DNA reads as TGTGCCGTGGAGGGGGCCCCCAGTCTGGCCTACGAGCAGTACGTC.

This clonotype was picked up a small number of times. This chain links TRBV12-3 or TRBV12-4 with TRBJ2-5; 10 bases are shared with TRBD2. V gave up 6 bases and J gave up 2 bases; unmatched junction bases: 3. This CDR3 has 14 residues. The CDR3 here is CASRGTSVQETQYF. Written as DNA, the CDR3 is TGTGCCAGCAGGGGGACTAGCGTTCAAGAGACCCAGTACTTC.

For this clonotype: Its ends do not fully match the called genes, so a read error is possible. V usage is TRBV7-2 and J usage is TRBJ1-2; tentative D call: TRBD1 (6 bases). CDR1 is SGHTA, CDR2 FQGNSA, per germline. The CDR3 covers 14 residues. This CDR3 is CASSLGQPNYGCTF. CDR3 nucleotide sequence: TGTGCCAGCAGCCTAGGACAGCCGAACTATGGCTGCACCTTC.

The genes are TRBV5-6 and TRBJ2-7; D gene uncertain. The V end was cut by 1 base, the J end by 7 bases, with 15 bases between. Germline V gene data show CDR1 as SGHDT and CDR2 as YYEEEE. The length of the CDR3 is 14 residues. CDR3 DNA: TGTGCCAGCAGCTTGAATTTAGTGGTTTTAGAGCAGTACTTC. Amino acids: CASSLNLVVLEQYF. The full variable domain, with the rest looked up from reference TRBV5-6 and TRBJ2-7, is DAGVTQSPTHLIKTRGQQVTLRCSPKSGHDTVSWYQQALGQGPQFIFQYYEEEERQRGNFPDRFSGHQFPNYSSELNVNALLLGDSALYLCASSLNLVVLEQYFGPGTRLTVT.

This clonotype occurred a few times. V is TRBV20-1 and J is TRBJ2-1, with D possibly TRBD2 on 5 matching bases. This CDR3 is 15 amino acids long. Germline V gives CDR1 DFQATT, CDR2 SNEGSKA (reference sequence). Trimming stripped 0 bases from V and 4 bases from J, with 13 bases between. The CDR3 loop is CSARDRRVPYNEQFF. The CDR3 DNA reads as TGCAGTGCTAGAGATAGGCGGGTGCCGTACAATGAGCAGTTCTTC.

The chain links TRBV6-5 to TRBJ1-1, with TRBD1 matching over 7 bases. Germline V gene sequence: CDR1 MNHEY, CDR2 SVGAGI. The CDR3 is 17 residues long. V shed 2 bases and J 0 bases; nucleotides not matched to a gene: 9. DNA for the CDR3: TGTGCCAGCAGTTACGCTCTGTGGGACAGAGTGAACACTGAAGCTTTCTTT. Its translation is CASSYALWDRVNTEAFF.

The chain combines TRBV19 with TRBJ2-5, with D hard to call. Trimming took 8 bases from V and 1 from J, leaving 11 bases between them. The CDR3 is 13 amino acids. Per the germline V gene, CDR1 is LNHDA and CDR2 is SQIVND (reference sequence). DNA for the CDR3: TGTGCCAGTGGCCCAAGGACCCAAGAGACCCAGTACTTC. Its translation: CASGPRTQETQYF.

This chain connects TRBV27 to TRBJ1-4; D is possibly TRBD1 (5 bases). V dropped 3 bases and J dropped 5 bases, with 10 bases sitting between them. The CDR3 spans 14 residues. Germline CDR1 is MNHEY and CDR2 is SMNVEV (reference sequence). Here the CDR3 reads CASSFRGRNEKLFF. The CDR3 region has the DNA TGTGCCAGCAGTTTTAGGGGTAGGAATGAAAAACTGTTTTTT.

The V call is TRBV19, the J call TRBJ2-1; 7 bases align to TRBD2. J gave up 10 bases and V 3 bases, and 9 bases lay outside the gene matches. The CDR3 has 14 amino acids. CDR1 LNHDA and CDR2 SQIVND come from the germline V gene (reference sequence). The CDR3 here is CASSITGQAGEQFF. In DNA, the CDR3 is TGTGCCAGTAGTATCACAGGCCAAGCGGGGGAGCAGTTCTTC. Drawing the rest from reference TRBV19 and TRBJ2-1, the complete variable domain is DGGITQSPKYLFRKEGQNVTLSCEQNLNHDAMYWYRQDPGQGLRLIYYSQIVNDFQKGDIAEGYSVSREKKESFPLTVTSAQKNPTAFYLCASSITGQAGEQFFGPGTRLTVL.

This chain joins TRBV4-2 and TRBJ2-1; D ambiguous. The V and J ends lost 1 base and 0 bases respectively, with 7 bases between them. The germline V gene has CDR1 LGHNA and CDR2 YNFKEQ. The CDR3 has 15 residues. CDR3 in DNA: TGTGCCAGCAGCCAAGTAAGGAGCTCCTACAATGAGCAGTTCTTC. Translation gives CASSQVRSSYNEQFF.

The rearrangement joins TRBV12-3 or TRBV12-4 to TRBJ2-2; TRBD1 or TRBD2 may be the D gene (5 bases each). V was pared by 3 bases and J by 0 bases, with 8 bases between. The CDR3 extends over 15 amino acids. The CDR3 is CASSFGGTNTGELFF. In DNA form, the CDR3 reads TGTGCCAGCAGTTTTGGGGGAACGAACACCGGGGAGCTGTTTTTT.

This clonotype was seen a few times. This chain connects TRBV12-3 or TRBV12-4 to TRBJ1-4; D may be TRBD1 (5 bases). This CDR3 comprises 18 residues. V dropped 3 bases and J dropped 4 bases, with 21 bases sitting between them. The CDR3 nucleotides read TGTGCCAGCAGTTTTCAGCCCGCTTCAGGGTGGGTTAATGAAAAACTGTTTTTT. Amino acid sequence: CASSFQPASGWVNEKLFF.